The sample holds a few counts of the clone carrying this T cell receptor (beta chain). Its antigen is not known. The CDR3 length is 17 residues. V dropped 5 bases and J dropped 4; count of bases not matched to a gene: 14. CDR1 LNHDA and CDR2 SQIVND come from the germline V gene (reference sequence). This entry belongs to a study of glioma-infiltrating T cells. Study details: Target coverage was about 4.5- to 11-fold for 950,000 to 1,000,000 blood T cells.

TCR alpha and beta CDR3 regions were amplified from RNA using iRepertoire nested multiplex PCR. For one-step reverse transcription and amplification, 100-400 ng of tissue mRNA or PBMC total RNA was used. TCRdb re-analysed the multiplex PCR reads in MiXCR, keeping a single row per CDR3 protein. The sample holds 300,000 to 450,000 distinct CDR3 sequences; more than 35% are singletons and the top ten take around 12%. Study results and limitations: Non-neoplastic patients had below-expected tissue-blood divergence, while all gliomas exceeded expectation. A blood CDR3 motif signature was depleted in highly divergent patients.

The TCR was taken from a human donor with low-grade glioma or glioblastoma, undergoing nonglioma brain surgery, or in good health (not recorded which). Sequenced sample: glioma tissue, nonneoplastic brain tissue, or PBMCs (not recorded which). The chain employs TRBV19 and TRBJ2-4, with 7 bases aligning to TRBD2. CDR3 region: CASSPLTIGREKNIQYF. In DNA form, the CDR3 reads TGTGCCAGTAGTCCCCTAACTATTGGGCGGGAGAAAAACATTCAGTACTTC. Drawing the rest from reference TRBV19 and TRBJ2-4, the complete variable domain is DGGITQSPKYLFRKEGQNVTLSCEQNLNHDAMYWYRQDPGQGLRLIYYSQIVNDFQKGDIAEGYSVSREKKESFPLTVTSAQKNPTAFYLCASSPLTIGREKNIQYFGAGTRLSVL.